This record covers a single T cell receptor (beta chain). In the authors' methods: How many nucleated cells were present was estimated from reference gene primer amplification. Libraries were prepared by immunoSEQ multiplex PCR; TCRdb keeps only in-frame clonotypes and omits some of them. V and J calls and clone size follow that table, whereas D and trimming were derived from the DNA. This sample has around 100,000 clones, with over 75% found just once. The CDR3 contains 15 residues. Between the trimmed V and J ends, which lost 0 bases and 12 bases, there was a span of 18 bases. CDR1 and CDR2 (germline): MGHRA, YSYEKL. The data derive from a study of blood T cell repertoires in COVID-19. Across the whole study: PBMCs, B-cell-depleted T cells, or T cells were the source of the cDNA or gDNA that made up the material.

This chain links TRBV4-1 with TRBJ1-5; the D gene is possibly TRBD1 (5 bases). The sequence came from a woman older than 75 with acute or convalescent COVID-19. The sample comprised peripheral blood. The CDR3 loop is CASSQDSGPPGLQHF. In DNA, the CDR3 is TGCGCCAGCAGCCAAGATAGCGGACCGCCGGGGCTCCAGCATTTT.